A selection of T cell receptor beta chains follows, all from one sample in a study of T cells in Graves' hyperthyroidism and ophthalmopathy. TCRdb itself ran the multiplex PCR reads through MiXCR, one entry per CDR3 protein. The sample has 600,000 or so distinct CDR3 sequences, about 14% seen once; the top ten hold 12%. Sequenced sample: blood. These receptors originate from a woman in her 50s with Graves' ophthalmopathy. Both conserved end residues are trimmed from each CDR3.

TRBV18	TRBJ2-1	ASSPQPGQYEQF
TRBV7-9	TRBJ2-1	ASSQLAGGVREQF
TRBV24-1	TRBJ2-1	ATSDLQADNEQF
TRBV19	TRBJ1-4	ASSMRSATNEKLF
TRBV6-1	TRBJ2-5	ASTKGGSEETQY
TRBV2	TRBJ1-2	ASSEAQGAGGYT
TRBV3-1	TRBJ1-2	ASSLQGARFGYT
TRBV7-2	TRBJ2-7	ASSLDGTNYEQY
TRBV28	TRBJ1-5	ASSPHRGGDNQPQH
TRBV2	TRBJ2-2	ASTSSGSWVGELF
TRBV15	TRBJ1-1	ATSRVGGEAF
TRBV4-2	TRBJ1-2	ASSQIHEQAYGYT
TRBV7-9	TRBJ1-5	ASSDAGARNQPQH
TRBV7-9	TRBJ2-7	ASSLVLAGVPYEQY
TRBV27	TRBJ1-2	ASSFNSDKYRGYT
TRBV7-2	TRBJ2-1	ASSLVGTSRILEQF
TRBV19	TRBJ2-7	ASSTGRAGGVYEQY
TRBV9	TRBJ2-1	ASSVGTGRSYNEQF
TRBV6-1	TRBJ2-2	ASSEYGTGGSTGELF
TRBV11-2	TRBJ1-6	ASGPGYNSPLH
TRBV20-1	TRBJ1-1	TPNTEAF
TRBV28	TRBJ1-4	ASSFINPDRGRSEKLF
TRBV4-1	TRBJ2-1	ASGVTPNQYNEQF
TRBV5-6	TRBJ1-5	ASSFGRRASLPQH
TRBV11-3	TRBJ1-1	ASSRRGWDTEAF
TRBV7-2	TRBJ2-5	ASSLYSGGQIETQY
TRBV3-1	TRBJ2-1	ASSPTSGRVHEQF
TRBV3-1	TRBJ2-2	ASSQFRTGELF
TRBV20-1	TRBJ2-5	SASLREHGLRKTQY
TRBV28	TRBJ2-1	ASTLSGRANNEQF
TRBV5-4	TRBJ2-7	ASSLDPRVHEQY
TRBV15	TRBJ2-7	ATSKSGIYEQY
TRBV4-1	TRBJ1-1	ASSQDMRGLEAF
TRBV6-1	TRBJ1-5	ASSAGSFNQPQH
TRBV19	TRBJ2-7	ASSITSGSFNEQY
TRBV7-9	TRBJ2-3	ASSPGQAHAGPDTQY